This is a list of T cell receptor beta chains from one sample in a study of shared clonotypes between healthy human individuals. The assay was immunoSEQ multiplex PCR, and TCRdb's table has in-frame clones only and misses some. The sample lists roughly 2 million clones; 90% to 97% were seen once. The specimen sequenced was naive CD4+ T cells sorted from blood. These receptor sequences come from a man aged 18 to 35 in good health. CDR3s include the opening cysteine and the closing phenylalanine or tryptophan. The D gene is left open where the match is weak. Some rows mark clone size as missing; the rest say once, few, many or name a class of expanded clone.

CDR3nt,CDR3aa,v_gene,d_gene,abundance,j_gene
TGTGGGACTAGCATCCCTGGGGCCAACGTCCTGACTTTC,CGTSIPGANVLTF,TRBV28,TRBD2,.,TRBJ2-6
TGTGCCAGCAGCGATAATCAGCCCCAGCATTTT,CASSDNQPQHF,TRBV27,.,.,TRBJ1-5
TGTGCCAGCAGCTTATCCGGGGAAAAGTTGAACACTGAAGCTTTCTTT,CASSLSGEKLNTEAFF,TRBV13,.,.,TRBJ1-1
TGTGCCTGGAGTCGGACAGGGAACACTGAAGCTTTCTTT,CAWSRTGNTEAFF,TRBV30,TRBD1,.,TRBJ1-1
TGTGCCAGCAGCTTAAACACCGGGACAGGGGGCTGGGAGACCCAGTACTTC,CASSLNTGTGGWETQYF,TRBV7-3,TRBD1,.,TRBJ2-5
TGTGCCACCGGGCAGGGGGCCAATGAGCAGTTCTTC,CATGQGANEQFF,TRBV15,TRBD1,.,TRBJ2-1
TGTGCCAGTAGGTCCTTAGGGGGGGCCAGCAATCAGCCCCAGCATTTT,CASRSLGGASNQPQHF,TRBV19,.,.,TRBJ1-5
TGTGCCAGCAGCCGCGTTCCGGCGGGCGAGCAGTACTTC,CASSRVPAGEQYF,TRBV7-9,.,.,TRBJ2-7
TGTGCCAGCAGTTTATGGAACTTGCGGTTCGGCAATCAGCCCCAGCATTTT,CASSLWNLRFGNQPQHF,TRBV28,.,.,TRBJ1-5
TGTGCCAGCAGTTTTGGCGGGGCGTTTCCCCCAGAGACCCAGTACTTC,CASSFGGAFPPETQYF,TRBV28,.,once,TRBJ2-5
TGTGCCATCAGTATAGAGCCGGCCGAGAACACTGAAGCTTTCTTT,CAISIEPAENTEAFF,TRBV10-3,.,.,TRBJ1-1
TGTGCCAGCAGCGACAGGGGCCTCTCTGGAAACACCATATATTTT,CASSDRGLSGNTIYF,TRBV2,TRBD1,once,TRBJ1-3
TGTGCCAGCAGCACATCAGGGGCCAGGGCCGGGGAGCTGTTTTTT,CASSTSGARAGELFF,TRBV7-6,.,once,TRBJ2-2
TGTGCCAGCAGCCGGACTTATTCACCCCTCCACTTT,CASSRTYSPLHF,TRBV7-2,.,few,TRBJ1-6
TGTGCCAGCAGTTTTATCTCTGGGGGTCCTGAAGCTTTCTTT,CASSFISGGPEAFF,TRBV27,.,.,TRBJ1-1
TGTGCCAGCTCTACGGACAGGGCCCCCTACGAGCAGTACTTC,CASSTDRAPYEQYF,TRBV18,TRBD1,.,TRBJ2-7
TGTGCCAGCAGCTCAGGACAGGGAGTGCCCGAGTACACTGAAGCTTTCTTT,CASSSGQGVPEYTEAFF,TRBV7-2,TRBD1,.,TRBJ1-1